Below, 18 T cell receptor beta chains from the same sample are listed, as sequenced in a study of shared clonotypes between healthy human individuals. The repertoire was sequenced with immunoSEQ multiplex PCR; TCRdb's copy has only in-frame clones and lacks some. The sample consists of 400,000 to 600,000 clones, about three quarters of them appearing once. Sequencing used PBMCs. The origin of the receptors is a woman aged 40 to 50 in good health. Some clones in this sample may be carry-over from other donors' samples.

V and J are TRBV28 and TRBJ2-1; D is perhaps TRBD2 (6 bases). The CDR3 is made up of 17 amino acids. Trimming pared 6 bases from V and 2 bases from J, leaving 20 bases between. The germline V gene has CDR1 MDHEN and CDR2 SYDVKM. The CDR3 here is CASSPTALAKAYNEQFF. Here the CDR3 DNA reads TGTGCCAGCAGCCCTACGGCTCTAGCGAAAGCCTACAATGAGCAGTTCTTC.

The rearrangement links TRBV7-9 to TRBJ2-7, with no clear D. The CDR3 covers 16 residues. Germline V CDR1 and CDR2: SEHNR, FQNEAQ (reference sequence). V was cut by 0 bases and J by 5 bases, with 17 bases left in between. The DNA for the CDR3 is TGTGCCAGCAGCTTAGCGTCATATCCCCAAAGGGACGAGCAGTACTTC. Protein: CASSLASYPQRDEQYF.

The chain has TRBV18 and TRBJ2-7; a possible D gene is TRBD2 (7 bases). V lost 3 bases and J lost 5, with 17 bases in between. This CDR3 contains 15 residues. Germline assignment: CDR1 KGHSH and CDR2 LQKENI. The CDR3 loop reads CASSPPLGGLHEQYF. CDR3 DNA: TGTGCCAGCTCACCCCCACTCGGGGGGCTCCACGAGCAGTACTTC.

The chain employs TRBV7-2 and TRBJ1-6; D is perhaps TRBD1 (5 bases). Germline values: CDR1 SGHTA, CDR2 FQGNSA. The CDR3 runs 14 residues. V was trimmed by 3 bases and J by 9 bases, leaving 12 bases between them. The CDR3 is CASSFQGSASPLHF. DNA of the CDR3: TGTGCCAGCAGCTTCCAGGGATCGGCTTCACCCCTCCACTTT.

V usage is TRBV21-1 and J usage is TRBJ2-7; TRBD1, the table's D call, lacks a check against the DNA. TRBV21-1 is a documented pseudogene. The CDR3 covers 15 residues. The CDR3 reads CASSNLQGIPYEQYF. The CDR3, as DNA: TGTGCCAGCAGCAATCTTCAGGGGATCCCCTACGAGCAGTACTTC.

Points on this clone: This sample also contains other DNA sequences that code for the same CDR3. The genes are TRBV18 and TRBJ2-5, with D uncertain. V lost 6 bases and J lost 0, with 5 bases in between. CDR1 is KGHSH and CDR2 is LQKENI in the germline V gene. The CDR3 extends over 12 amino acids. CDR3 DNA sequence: TGTGCCAGCTCCGAGTACCAAGAGACCCAGTACTTC. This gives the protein CASSEYQETQYF.

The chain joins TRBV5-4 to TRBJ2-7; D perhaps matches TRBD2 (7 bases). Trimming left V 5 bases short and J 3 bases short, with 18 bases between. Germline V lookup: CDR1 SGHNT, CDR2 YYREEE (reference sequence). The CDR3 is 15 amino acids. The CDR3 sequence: CASRLDRSGVYEQYF. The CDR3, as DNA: TGTGCCAGCAGACTCGACAGGAGCGGGGTCTACGAGCAGTACTTC.

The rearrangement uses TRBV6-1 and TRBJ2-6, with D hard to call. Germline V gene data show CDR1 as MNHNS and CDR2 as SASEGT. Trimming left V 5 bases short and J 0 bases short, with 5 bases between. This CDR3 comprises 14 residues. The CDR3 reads CASSPLSGANVLTF. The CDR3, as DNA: TGTGCCAGCAGTCCCCTCTCTGGGGCCAACGTCCTGACTTTC.

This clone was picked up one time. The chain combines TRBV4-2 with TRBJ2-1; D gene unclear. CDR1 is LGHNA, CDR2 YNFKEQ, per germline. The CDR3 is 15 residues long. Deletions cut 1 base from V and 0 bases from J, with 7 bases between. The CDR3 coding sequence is TGTGCCAGCAGCCAAGTCTCGGGCTCCTACAATGAGCAGTTCTTC. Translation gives CASSQVSGSYNEQFF.

The DNA for the CDR3 is TGTGCCAGCAGGCCGGGACTAGCTTACACCGGGGAGCTGTTTTTT. It encodes CASRPGLAYTGELFF. This chain joins TRBV9 and TRBJ2-2, with TRBD2 identical over 9 bases. V shed 5 bases, J shed 3 bases, and the junction held 5 bases outside the gene matches. The CDR3 extends over 15 amino acids. Germline CDR1 and CDR2: SGDLS and YYNGEE.

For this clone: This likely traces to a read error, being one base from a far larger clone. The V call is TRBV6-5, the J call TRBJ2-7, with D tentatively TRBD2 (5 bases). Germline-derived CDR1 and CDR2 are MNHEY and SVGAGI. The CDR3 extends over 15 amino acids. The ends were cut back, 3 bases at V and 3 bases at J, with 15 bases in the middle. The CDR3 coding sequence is TGTGCCAGCAGTTATTCGCCTAGAGGGAACTACGAGCAGTACTTC. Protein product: CASSYSPRGNYEQYF.

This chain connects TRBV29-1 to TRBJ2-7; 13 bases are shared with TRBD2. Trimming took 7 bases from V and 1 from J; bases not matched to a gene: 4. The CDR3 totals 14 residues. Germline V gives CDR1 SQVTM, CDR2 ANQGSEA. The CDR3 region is CSAKGLAGSYEQYF. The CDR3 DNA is TGCAGCGCAAAGGGACTAGCGGGATCCTACGAGCAGTACTTC.

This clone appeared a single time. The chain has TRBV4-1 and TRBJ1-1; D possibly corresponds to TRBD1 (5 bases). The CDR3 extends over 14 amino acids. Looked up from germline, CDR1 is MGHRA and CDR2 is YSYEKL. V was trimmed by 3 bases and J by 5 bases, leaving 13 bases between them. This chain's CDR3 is CASSQGRWGTEAFF. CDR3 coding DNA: TGCGCCAGCAGCCAGGGCCGGTGGGGGACTGAAGCTTTCTTT.

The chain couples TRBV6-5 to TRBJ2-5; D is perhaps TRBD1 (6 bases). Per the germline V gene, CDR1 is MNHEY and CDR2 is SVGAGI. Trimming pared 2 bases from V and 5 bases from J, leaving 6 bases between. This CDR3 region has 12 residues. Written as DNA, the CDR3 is TGTGCCAGCAGTTACAGGGGGGAGACCCAGTACTTC. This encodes CASSYRGETQYF.

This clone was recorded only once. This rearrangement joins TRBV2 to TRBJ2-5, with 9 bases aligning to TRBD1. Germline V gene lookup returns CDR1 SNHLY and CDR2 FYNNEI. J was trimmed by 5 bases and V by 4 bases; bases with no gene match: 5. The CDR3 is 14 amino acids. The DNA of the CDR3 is TGTGCCAGCAGTGTCCGGACAGGGGTGGAGACCCAGTACTTC. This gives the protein CASSVRTGVETQYF.

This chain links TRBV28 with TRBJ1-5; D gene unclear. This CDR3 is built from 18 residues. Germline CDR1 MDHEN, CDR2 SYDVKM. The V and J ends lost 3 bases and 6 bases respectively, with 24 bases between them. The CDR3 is CASSLYSNTRKISQPQHF. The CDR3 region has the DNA TGTGCCAGCAGTTTGTACAGTAACACCAGGAAGATTTCTCAGCCCCAGCATTTT.

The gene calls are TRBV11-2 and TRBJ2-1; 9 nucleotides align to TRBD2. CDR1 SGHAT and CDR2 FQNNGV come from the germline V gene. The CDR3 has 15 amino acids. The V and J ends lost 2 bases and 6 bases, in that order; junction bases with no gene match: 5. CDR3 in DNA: TGTGCCAGCAGCTTATCTCTAGCGGGGTTCAATGAGCAGTTCTTC. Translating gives CASSLSLAGFNEQFF.

Here the CDR3 reads CASSQWGGRNTEAFF. The CDR3 DNA is TGTGCCAGCAGTCAGTGGGGTGGCAGGAACACTGAAGCTTTCTTT. The genes are TRBV7-8 and TRBJ1-1; D not certain. This CDR3 is 15 amino acids long. With 6 bases removed from V and 1 base from J, the gap between germline ends came to 15 bases. Looked up from germline, CDR1 is SGHVS and CDR2 is FQNEAQ.